The 20 T cell receptor beta chains presented below share a single source sample, sequenced in a study of T-cell reconstitution after alpha-beta-depleted transplantation in children (dated by TCRdb to 2016 to 2017). Libraries were prepared through PCR. The reads were generated on an Illumina HiSeq 2500. TCR libraries were prepared with molecular barcoding, using unique molecular identifiers to normalize TCRbeta repertoire quantification. TCRdb took the public reads, trimmed them with fastp at Q25, ran MiXCR for clone calling and kept in-frame beta chains. Identical CDR3 protein sequences are pooled into one entry, listed with their most common genes and DNA. In this sample the table shows approximately 590,000 distinct CDR3 sequences, about 10% of which occur a single time. 3.5% to 5% of the sample rests with the top ten. Sequences were derived from PBMCs from the stem cell graft donor, sampled from the stem cell graft. The receptors shown here come from a human donor who donated a stem cell graft to a child with acute myeloid leukemia.

This clonotype has only a few counts. The rearrangement joins TRBV7-2 to TRBJ2-7; 12 bases map to TRBD1. Germline V CDR1 and CDR2: SGHTA, FQGNSA. The CDR3 extends over 14 amino acids. V lost 5 bases, J lost 7 bases, and 6 bases stayed unmatched. The chain's CDR3 is CASSLGTGGREQYF. CDR3 DNA: TGTGCCAGCAGCCTTGGGACAGGGGGCCGAGAGCAGTACTTC.

The genes are TRBV12-3 or TRBV12-4 and TRBJ1-3; TRBD1 might be the D (5 bases). V lost 3 bases and J lost 2, with 8 bases in between. The CDR3 length is 14 residues. The CDR3 reads CASSFRGAGNTIYF. The CDR3 DNA reads as TGTGCCAGCAGTTTCCGAGGGGCTGGAAACACCATATATTTT.

This clonotype appeared a few times. The V and J genes are TRBV2 and TRBJ2-1; 10 bases are a match to TRBD1. The CDR3 runs to 14 residues. Germline trimming cut 4 bases from V and 8 bases from J; bases unmatched to any gene: 5. CDR1 is SNHLY and CDR2 is FYNNEI in the germline V gene. Written as DNA, the CDR3 is TGTGCCAGCAGTGGACAGGGGGCTGGCTATGAGCAGTTCTTC. Residues: CASSGQGAGYEQFF.

In this sample, this clonotype turned up many times. The rearrangement links TRBV7-9 to TRBJ1-1; D is perhaps TRBD1 (6 bases). This CDR3 region has 15 residues. In germline, CDR1 is SEHNR, CDR2 FQNEAQ (reference sequence). Deletions cut 5 bases from V and 0 bases from J, with 13 bases between. This chain's CDR3 is CASSGYGQLNTEAFF. CDR3 DNA sequence: TGTGCCAGCAGCGGGTACGGACAGTTGAACACTGAAGCTTTCTTT.

This clonotype was observed many times. V is TRBV3-1 and J is TRBJ2-5; possibly TRBD1 or TRBD2 for D (5 bases each). V was pared by 3 bases and J by 5 bases, with 19 bases between. Per germline, CDR1 LGHDT and CDR2 YNNKEL (reference sequence). The CDR3 runs to 16 residues. The CDR3 here is CASSQLLQGGGETQYF. The CDR3 DNA reads as TGTGCCAGCAGCCAGCTGTTGCAGGGCGGAGGTGAGACCCAGTACTTC.

The J gene is TRBJ1-1, the V gene TRBV20-1; tentative D call: TRBD1 (6 bases). Between the trimmed V and J ends, which lost 5 bases and 8 bases, there was a span of 15 bases. The CDR3 has 12 residues. CDR1 DFQATT and CDR2 SNEGSKA come from the germline V gene (reference sequence). DNA of the CDR3: TGCAGTGCTCTAACAGGGATTTGGGAAGCTTTCTTT. The encoded protein is CSALTGIWEAFF.

The table lists this clonotype with many counts. This chain connects TRBV12-3 or TRBV12-4 to TRBJ2-1; no reliable D call. The V end lost 10 bases, the J end lost 0 bases, and 13 bases lay between the germline ends. The CDR3 has 14 amino acids. The DNA for the CDR3 is TGTGCCATCAATTTACAGAGCTCCTACAATGAGCAGTTCTTC. Translation gives CAINLQSSYNEQFF.

This clonotype was seen a few times. This chain uses TRBV12-3 or TRBV12-4 with TRBJ2-7; D is possibly TRBD2 (5 bases). The V and J ends lost 3 bases and 2 bases respectively, with 8 bases between them. The CDR3 sequence is 13 residues long. CDR3 residues: CASSLMGAYEQYF. As DNA, the CDR3 is TGTGCCAGCAGTTTGATGGGAGCCTACGAGCAGTACTTC.

The genes are TRBV7-3 and TRBJ2-1, with TRBD2 identical over 10 bases. Germline V gives CDR1 SGHTA, CDR2 FQGTGA. V lost 3 bases to trimming and J lost 10 bases; unmatched junction nucleotides: 6. The CDR3 spans 14 residues. This CDR3 is CASSLGLARGEQFF. CDR3 sequence (DNA): TGTGCCAGCAGCTTGGGACTAGCGAGAGGGGAGCAGTTCTTC.

This rearrangement joins TRBV3-1 to TRBJ2-3; 15 bases align to TRBD2. The CDR3 length is 19 residues. The V segment lost 3 bases and the J segment 1 base; nucleotides outside the gene matches: 8. Germline CDR1 and CDR2: LGHDT and YNNKEL (reference sequence). In nucleotides, the CDR3 is TGTGCCAGCAGCCAGACCCCGGGACTAGCGGGAGGAGGCACAGATACGCAGTATTTT. Amino acid sequence: CASSQTPGLAGGGTDTQYF.

This clonotype was seen a handful of times. This sequence joins TRBV15 and TRBJ1-1; D remains unclear. The germline V and J ends were trimmed by 2 bases and 1 base, with 8 bases remaining between them. Germline V lookup: CDR1 LNHNV, CDR2 YYDKDF (reference sequence). CDR3 length: 14 amino acids. The CDR3 DNA follows: TGTGCCACCAGCAGATCGGCTAAGAACACTGAAGCTTTCTTT. Residues: CATSRSAKNTEAFF.

The rearrangement joins TRBV27 to TRBJ1-5; D is undetermined. In germline, CDR1 is MNHEY, CDR2 SMNVEV (reference sequence). V lost 2 bases and J 3 bases, leaving 14 bases between the germline ends. This CDR3 has 16 residues. CDR3 in DNA: TGTGCCAGCAGTTTAGAGTCCAGCGGTAACAATCAGCCCCAGCATTTT. It specifies CASSLESSGNNQPQHF.

At least ten counts were recorded for this clonotype. V usage is TRBV5-1 and J usage is TRBJ1-1; D may be TRBD1 (5 bases). The V gene lost 1 base and the J gene lost 0 bases, with 16 bases spanning the gap. Germline V lookup: CDR1 SGHRS, CDR2 YFSETQ. The CDR3 totals 17 residues. CDR3 region: CASSLRAGTGMNTEAFF. CDR3 in DNA: TGCGCCAGCAGCTTGAGGGCCGGGACCGGAATGAACACTGAAGCTTTCTTT.

The chain couples TRBV27 to TRBJ2-1; 7 bases fit TRBD2. Germline V CDR1 and CDR2: MNHEY, SMNVEV (reference sequence). The CDR3 has 16 amino acids. V was clipped by 7 bases and J by 4 bases; unmatched bases: 13. The CDR3 DNA follows: TGTGCCAGCAACTTAGGGGTAACTAGCGAGTACAATGAGCAGTTCTTC. Protein sequence: CASNLGVTSEYNEQFF.

Turning to this clonotype: Just one base apart from a much larger clone, this may be a read error. Since the CDR3 does not end with the conserved phenylalanine or tryptophan, this likely comes from a read error. The chain couples TRBV11-2 to TRBJ1-2, with D unresolved. The CDR3 runs to 12 residues. V was cut by 0 bases and J by 3 bases, with 2 bases left in between. In germline, CDR1 is SGHAT, CDR2 FQNNGV. This CDR3 reads CASSLEHYGYTS. The CDR3 DNA is TGTGCCAGCAGCTTAGAACACTATGGCTACACCTCC.

This clonotype has more than one count but fewer than ten. This chain connects TRBV29-1 to TRBJ2-7; the D gene is possibly TRBD2 (6 bases). V was trimmed by 7 bases and J by 3 bases, leaving 16 bases between them. The CDR3 has 13 residues. From germline, CDR1 is SQVTM and CDR2 ANQGSEA. The DNA for the CDR3 is TGCAGCGCCCGGGGGTCTCAAATCTACGAGCAGTACTTC. It encodes CSARGSQIYEQYF.

This clonotype occurred many times. The chain carries TRBV6-5 and TRBJ1-3; tentative D call: TRBD1 (6 bases). The germline V gene encodes CDR1 MNHEY and CDR2 SVGAGI. This CDR3 region has 15 residues. V lost 6 bases and J lost 0, with 12 bases in between. CDR3 DNA sequence: TGTGCCAGCAGCCGGCGGACAGCCTCTGGAAACACCATATATTTT. This codes for CASSRRTASGNTIYF.

This clonotype was picked up many times. This rearrangement joins TRBV6-5 to TRBJ1-2; D ambiguous. Germline CDR1 is MNHEY and CDR2 is SVGAGI. Trimming stripped 6 bases from V and 0 bases from J, with 20 bases between. The CDR3 totals 17 residues. Written as DNA, the CDR3 is TGTGCCAGCAGCCGTGTCATTTTGGGCGTCTCTAACTATGGCTACACCTTC. Residues: CASSRVILGVSNYGYTF.

The rearrangement links TRBV12-5 to TRBJ2-1; 7 bases map to TRBD2. Germline loops: CDR1 LGHNT, CDR2 FRNRAP. V dropped 6 bases and J dropped 6; count of bases not matched to a gene: 8. The CDR3 contains 14 residues. In DNA, the CDR3 is TGTGCTAGTGGACGCCCGGCTAGCGGCAATGAGCAGTTCTTC. Protein sequence: CASGRPASGNEQFF. Looking up the rest from reference TRBV12-5 and TRBJ2-1 gives the full variable domain: DARVTQTPRHKVTEMGQEVTMRCQPILGHNTVFWYRQTMMQGLELLAYFRNRAPLDDSGMPKDRFSAEMPDATLATLKIQPSEPRDSAVYFCASGRPASGNEQFFGPGTRLTVL.

This clonotype turned up a few times. The chain uses TRBV7-2 and TRBJ1-6, with D unclear. Trimming removed 5 bases at V and 10 bases at J, with 12 bases between. The CDR3 sequence is 13 residues long. Germline-derived CDR1 and CDR2 are SGHTA and FQGNSA. The CDR3 sequence is CASSQERRSPLHF. The CDR3 DNA sequence: TGTGCCAGCAGCCAGGAGCGTCGATCACCCCTCCACTTT.